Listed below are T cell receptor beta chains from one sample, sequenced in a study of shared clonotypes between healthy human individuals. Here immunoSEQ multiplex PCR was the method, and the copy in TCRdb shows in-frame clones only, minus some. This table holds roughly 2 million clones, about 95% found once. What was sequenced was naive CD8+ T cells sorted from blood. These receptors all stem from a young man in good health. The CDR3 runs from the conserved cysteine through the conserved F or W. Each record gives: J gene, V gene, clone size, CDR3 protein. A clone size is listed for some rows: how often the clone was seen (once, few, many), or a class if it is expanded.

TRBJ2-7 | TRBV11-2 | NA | CASSWDRGGLYEQYF
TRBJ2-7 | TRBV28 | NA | CASSFEGIYEQYF
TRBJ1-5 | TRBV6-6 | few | CASSPGQGTNQPQHF
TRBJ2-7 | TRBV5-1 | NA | CASSLVPGLYEQYF
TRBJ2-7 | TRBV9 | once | CASSPGGFSYEQYF
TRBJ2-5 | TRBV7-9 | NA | CASSLGAEGQETQYF
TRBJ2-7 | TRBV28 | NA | CASIDPGSYEQYF
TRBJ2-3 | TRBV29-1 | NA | CSVGEGGDTQYF
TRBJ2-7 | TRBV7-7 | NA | CASSLKGQGYEQYF
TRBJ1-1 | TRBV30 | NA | CAWSQGQGGTEAFF
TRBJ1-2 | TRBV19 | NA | CASSITGEGYGYTF
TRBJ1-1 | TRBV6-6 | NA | CASSQGGNTEAFF
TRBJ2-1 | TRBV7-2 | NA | CASSLDDLVQFF
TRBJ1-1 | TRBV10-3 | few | CAISGLNTEAFF
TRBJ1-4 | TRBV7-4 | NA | CASSSTGQVATNEKLFF
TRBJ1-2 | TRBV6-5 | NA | CASRTTGSYGYTF
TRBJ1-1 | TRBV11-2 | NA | CASSSELTGFTEAFF
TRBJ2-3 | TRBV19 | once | CASTPLGVGADTQYF
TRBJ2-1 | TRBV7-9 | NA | CASSPALRYNEQFF
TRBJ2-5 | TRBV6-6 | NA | CASTRLAGRYQETQYF
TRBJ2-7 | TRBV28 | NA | CASFPVLTPRAFASEQYF
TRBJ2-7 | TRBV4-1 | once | CASSQLRTGGYEQYF
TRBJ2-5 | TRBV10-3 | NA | CAISEHEGGLPGETQYF
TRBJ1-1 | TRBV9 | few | CASSAGAAQKEEAFF
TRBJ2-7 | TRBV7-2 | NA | CASSSPAGGLSYEQYF
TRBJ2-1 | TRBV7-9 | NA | CASRPGQPLYNEQFF
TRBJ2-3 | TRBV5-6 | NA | CASSWGDSLTDTQYF
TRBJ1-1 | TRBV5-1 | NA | CASSLGVGTEAFF
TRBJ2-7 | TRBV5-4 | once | CATSTSTSYEQYF
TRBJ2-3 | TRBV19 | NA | CASSIPTDTQYF
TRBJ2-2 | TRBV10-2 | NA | CASSWGRGATGELFF
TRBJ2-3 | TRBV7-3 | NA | CASSLGISSTDTQYF
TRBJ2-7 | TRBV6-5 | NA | CASSYGTGFLYEQYF
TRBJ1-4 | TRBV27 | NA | CASSATTASNEKLFF
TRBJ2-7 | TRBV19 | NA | CASSPTGGYEQYF
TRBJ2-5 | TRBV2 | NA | CASSEGGLARIETQYF
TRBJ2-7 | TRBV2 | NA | CASSEGSRAYEQYF
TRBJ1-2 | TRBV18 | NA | CASSPIVAGGPIANYGYTF
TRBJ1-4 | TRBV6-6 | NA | CASSYSNEKLFF
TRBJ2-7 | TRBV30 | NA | CAWSPLVFATYEQYF
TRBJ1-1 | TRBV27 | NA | CASSVQGTPEAFF
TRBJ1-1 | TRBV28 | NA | CASSLTGAEAFF
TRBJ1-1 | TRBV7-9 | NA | CASSLIREANTEAFF
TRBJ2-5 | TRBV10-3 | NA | CAISESISQPQETQYF
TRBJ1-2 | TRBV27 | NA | CATAFRAGYGYTF
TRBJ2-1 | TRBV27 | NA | CASRRLGYNEQFF
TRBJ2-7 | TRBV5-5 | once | CASSLAAGGLLDEQYF
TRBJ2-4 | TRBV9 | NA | CASSVEGMRDIQYF
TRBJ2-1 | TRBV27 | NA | CASSYHQSSYNEQFF
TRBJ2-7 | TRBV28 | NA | CASTRQGILPYEQYF
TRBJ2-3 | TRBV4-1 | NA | CASSGQQGSTDTQYF
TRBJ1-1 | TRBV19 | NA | CASSIALGHEAFF